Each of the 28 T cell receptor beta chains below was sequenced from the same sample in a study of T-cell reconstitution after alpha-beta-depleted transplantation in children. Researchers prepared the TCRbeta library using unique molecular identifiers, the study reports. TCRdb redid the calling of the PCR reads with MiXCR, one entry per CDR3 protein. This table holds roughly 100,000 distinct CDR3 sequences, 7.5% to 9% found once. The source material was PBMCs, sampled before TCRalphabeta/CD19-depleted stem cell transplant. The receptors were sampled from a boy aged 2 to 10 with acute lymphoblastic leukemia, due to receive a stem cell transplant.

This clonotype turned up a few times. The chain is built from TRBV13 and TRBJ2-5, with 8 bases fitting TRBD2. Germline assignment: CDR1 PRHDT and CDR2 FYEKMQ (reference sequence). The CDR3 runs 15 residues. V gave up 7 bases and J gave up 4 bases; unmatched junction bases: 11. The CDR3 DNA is TGTGCCAGCAAAGCCCTCGGGGGGGCCACAGAGACCCAGTACTTC. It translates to CASKALGGATETQYF. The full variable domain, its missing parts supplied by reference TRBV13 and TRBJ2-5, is AAGVIQSPRHLIKEKRETATLKCYPIPRHDTVYWYQQGPGQDPQFLISFYEKMQSDKGSIPDRFSAQQFSDYHSELNMSSLELGDSALYFCASKALGGATETQYFGPGTRLLVL.

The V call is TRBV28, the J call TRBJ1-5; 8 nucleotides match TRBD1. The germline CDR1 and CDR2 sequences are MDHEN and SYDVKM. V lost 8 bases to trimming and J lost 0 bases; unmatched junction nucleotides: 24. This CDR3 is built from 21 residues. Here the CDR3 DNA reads TGTGCCAGCGGCTCGGTACTCATCTTTGGGACAGGCCTTAATAGCAATCAGCCCCAGCATTTT. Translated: CASGSVLIFGTGLNSNQPQHF.

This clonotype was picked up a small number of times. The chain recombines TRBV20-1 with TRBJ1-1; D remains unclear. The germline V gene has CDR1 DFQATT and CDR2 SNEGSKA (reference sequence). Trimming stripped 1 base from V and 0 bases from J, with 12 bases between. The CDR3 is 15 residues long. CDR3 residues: CSARGGGSMNTEAFF. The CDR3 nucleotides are TGCAGTGCTAGAGGGGGAGGCAGTATGAACACTGAAGCTTTCTTT.

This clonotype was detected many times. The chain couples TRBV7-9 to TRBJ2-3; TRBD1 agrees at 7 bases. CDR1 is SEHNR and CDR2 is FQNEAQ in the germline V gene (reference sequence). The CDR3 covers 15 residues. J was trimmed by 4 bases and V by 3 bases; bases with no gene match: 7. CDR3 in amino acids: CASSLTGSGADTQYF. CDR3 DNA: TGTGCCAGCAGCTTGACAGGGTCGGGCGCAGATACGCAGTATTTT.

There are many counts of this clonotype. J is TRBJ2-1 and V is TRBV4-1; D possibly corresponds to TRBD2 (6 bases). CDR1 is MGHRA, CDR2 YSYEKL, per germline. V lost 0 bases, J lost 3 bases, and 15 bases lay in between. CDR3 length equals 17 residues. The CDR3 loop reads CASSQDSTGVIYNEQFF. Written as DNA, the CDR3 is TGCGCCAGCAGCCAAGATAGCACGGGGGTGATCTACAATGAGCAGTTCTTC.

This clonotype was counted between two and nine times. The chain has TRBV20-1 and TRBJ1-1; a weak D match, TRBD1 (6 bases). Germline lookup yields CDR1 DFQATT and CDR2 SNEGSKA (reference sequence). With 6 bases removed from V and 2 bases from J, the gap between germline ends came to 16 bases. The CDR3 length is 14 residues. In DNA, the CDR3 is TGCAGTGCACAAAGAGGGGGTGGAAACACTGAAGCTTTCTTT. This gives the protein CSAQRGGGNTEAFF.

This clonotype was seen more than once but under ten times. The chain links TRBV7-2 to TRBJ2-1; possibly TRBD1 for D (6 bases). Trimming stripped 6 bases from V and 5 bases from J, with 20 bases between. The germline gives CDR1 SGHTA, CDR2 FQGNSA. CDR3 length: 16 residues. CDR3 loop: CASRSPQGLTDNEQFF. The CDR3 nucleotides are TGTGCCAGCAGATCCCCCCAGGGGCTGACCGACAATGAGCAGTTCTTC.

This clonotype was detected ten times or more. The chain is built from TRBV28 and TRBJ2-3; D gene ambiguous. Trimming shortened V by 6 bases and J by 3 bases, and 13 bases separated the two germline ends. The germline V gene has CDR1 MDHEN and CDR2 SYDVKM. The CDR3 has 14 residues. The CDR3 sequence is CASSRGMETDTQYF. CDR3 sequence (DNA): TGTGCCAGCAGCCGTGGCATGGAGACAGATACGCAGTATTTT.

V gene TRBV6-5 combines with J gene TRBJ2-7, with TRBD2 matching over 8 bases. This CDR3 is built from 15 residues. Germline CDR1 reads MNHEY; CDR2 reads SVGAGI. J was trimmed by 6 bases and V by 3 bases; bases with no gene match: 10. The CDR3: CASSYTGGHSGEQYF. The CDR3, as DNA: TGTGCCAGCAGTTATACGGGGGGGCATAGTGGCGAGCAGTACTTC.

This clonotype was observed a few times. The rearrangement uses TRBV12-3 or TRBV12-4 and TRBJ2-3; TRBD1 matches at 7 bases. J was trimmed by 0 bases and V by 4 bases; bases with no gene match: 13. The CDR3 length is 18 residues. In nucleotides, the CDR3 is TGTGCCAGCAGTTGGGAACAACAGGGGAAATTTAGCACAGATACGCAGTATTTT. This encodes CASSWEQQGKFSTDTQYF.

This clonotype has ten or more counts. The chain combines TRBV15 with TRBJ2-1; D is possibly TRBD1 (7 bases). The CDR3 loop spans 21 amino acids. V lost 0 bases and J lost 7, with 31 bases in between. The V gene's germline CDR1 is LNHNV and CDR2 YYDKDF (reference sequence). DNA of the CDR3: TGTGCCACCAGCAGAGATCGGGAATTGGTCCAGGAGGGGGCCGTATGGAATGAGCAGTTCTTC. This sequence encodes CATSRDRELVQEGAVWNEQFF.

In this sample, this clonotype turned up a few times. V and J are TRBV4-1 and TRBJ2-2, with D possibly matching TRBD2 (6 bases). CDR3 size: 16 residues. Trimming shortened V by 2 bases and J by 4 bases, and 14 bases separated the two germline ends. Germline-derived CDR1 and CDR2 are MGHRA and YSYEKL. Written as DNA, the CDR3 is TGCGCCAGCAGCCAATCCCCTAGCGTTGGCACCGGGGAGCTGTTTTTT. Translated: CASSQSPSVGTGELFF.

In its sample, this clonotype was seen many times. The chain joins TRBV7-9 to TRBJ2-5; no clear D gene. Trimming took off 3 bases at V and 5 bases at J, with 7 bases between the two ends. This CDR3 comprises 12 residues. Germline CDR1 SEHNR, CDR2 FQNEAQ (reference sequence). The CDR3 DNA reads TGTGCCAGCAGCTTCCCCCGGGAGACCCAGTACTTC. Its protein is CASSFPRETQYF.

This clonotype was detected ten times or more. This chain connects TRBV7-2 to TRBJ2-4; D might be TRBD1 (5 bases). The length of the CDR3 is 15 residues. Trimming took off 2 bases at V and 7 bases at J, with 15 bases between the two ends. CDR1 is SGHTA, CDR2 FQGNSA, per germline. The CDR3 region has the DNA TGTGCCAGCAGCTTATCGTCGGCAGGGATGAACATTCAGTACTTC. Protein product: CASSLSSAGMNIQYF.

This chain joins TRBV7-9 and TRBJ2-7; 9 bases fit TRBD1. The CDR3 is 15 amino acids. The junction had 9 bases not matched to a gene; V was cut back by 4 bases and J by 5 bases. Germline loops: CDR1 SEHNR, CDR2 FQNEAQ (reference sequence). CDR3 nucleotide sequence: TGTGCCAGCAGCTCCTCCGGGACAGGGAGCCACGAGCAGTACTTC. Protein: CASSSSGTGSHEQYF. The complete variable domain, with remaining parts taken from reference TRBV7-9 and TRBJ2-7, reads DTGVSQNPRHKITKRGQNVTFRCDPISEHNRLYWYRQTLGQGPEFLTYFQNEAQLEKSRLLSDRFSAERPKGSFSTLEIQRTEQGDSAMYLCASSSSGTGSHEQYFGPGTRLTVT.

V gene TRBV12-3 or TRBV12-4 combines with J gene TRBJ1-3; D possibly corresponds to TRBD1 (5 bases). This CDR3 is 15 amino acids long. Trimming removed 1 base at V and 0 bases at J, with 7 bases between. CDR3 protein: CASSLVGGSGNTIYF. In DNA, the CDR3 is TGTGCCAGCAGTTTAGTGGGGGGCTCTGGAAACACCATATATTTT.

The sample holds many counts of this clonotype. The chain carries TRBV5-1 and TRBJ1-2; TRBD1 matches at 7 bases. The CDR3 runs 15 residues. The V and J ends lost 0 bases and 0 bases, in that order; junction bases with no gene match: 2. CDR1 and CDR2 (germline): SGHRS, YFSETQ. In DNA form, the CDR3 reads TGCGCCAGCAGCTTGGAAAGGGGGCCTAACTATGGCTACACCTTC. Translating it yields CASSLERGPNYGYTF.

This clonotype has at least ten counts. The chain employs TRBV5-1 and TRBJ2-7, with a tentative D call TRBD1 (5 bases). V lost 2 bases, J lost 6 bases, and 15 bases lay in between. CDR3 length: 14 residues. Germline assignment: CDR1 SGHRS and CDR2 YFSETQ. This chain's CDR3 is CASSLWGEIVEQYF. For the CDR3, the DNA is TGCGCCAGCAGCTTATGGGGCGAAATTGTCGAGCAGTACTTC.

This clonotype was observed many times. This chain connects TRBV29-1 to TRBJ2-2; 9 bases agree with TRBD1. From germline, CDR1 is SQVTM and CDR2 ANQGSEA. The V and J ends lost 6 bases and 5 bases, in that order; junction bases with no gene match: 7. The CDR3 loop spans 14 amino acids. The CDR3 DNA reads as TGCAGCGTCGGTACAGGGGGCAGGACCGGGGAGCTGTTTTTT. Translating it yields CSVGTGGRTGELFF.

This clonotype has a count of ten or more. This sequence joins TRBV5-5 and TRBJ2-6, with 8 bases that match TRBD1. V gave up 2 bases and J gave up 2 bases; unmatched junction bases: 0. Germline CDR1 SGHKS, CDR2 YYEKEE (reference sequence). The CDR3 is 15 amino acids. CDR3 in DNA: TGTGCCAGCAGCTTACAGGGGGCTGGGGCCAACGTCCTGACTTTC. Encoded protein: CASSLQGAGANVLTF. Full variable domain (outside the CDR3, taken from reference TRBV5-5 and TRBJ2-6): DAGVTQSPTHLIKTRGQQVTLRCSPISGHKSVSWYQQVLGQGPQFIFQYYEKEERGRGNFPDRFSARQFPNYSSELNVNALLLGDSALYLCASSLQGAGANVLTFGAGSRLTVL.

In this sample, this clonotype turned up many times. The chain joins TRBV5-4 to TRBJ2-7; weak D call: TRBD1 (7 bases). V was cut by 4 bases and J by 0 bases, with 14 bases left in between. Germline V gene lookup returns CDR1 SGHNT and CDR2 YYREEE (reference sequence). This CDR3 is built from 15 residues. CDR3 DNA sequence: TGTGCCAGCAGCCAGGACAGGACTATCTCCTACGAGCAGTACTTC. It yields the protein CASSQDRTISYEQYF.

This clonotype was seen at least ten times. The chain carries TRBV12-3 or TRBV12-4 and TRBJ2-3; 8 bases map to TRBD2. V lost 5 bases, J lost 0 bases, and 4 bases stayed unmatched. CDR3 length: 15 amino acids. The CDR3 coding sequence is TGTGCCAGCAGTGAACGCGGGGGGAGCACAGATACGCAGTATTTT. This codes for CASSERGGSTDTQYF.

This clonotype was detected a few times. The CDR3 reads CASSQDREGILFAGELFF. CDR3 nucleotides: TGCGCCAGCAGCCAAGATCGTGAGGGGATACTTTTCGCCGGGGAGCTGTTTTTT. J is TRBJ2-2 and V is TRBV4-3; D may correspond to TRBD1 or TRBD2 (5 bases each). Per germline, CDR1 LGHNA and CDR2 YSLEER. Trimming cost V 0 bases and J 6 bases, with 20 bases left between them. The CDR3 sequence is 18 residues long.

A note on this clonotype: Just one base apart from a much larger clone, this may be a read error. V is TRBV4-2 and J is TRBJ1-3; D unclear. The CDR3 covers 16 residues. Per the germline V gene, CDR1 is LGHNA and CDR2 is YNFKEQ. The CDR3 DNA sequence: TGTGCCAGCAGTCACGAGGGTGGAGCCTCTGGAAACACCGTATATTTT. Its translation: CASSHEGGASGNTVYF.

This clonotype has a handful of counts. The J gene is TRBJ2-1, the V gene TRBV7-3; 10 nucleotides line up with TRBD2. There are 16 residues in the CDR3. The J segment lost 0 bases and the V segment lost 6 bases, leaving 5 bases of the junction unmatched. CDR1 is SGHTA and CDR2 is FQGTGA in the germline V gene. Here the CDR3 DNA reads TGTGCCAGCAGTCCTAGCGGGGGCCTCTCCTACAATGAGCAGTTCTTC. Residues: CASSPSGGLSYNEQFF.

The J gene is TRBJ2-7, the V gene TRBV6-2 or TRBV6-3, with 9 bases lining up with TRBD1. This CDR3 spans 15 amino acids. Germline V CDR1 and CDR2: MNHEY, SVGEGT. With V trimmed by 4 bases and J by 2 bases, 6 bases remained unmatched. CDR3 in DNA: TGTGCCAGCAGTTTGTCGACAGGGGGAACCTACGAGCAGTACTTC. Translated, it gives CASSLSTGGTYEQYF.

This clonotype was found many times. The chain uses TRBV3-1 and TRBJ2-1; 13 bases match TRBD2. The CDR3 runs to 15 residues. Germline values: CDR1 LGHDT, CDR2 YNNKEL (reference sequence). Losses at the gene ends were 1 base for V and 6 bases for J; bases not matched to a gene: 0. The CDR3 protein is CASSQGLAGGNEQFF. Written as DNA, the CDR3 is TGTGCCAGCAGCCAAGGACTAGCGGGGGGCAATGAGCAGTTCTTC.

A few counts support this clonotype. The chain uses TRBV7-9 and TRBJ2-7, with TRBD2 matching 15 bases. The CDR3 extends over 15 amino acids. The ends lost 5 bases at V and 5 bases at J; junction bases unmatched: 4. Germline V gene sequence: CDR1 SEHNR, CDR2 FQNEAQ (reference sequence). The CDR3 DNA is TGTGCCAGCAGCCCTGGACTAGCGGGGGGGGACGAGCAGTACTTC. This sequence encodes CASSPGLAGGDEQYF.